Sequencing of this TCR beta chain was carried out in a study of glioma-infiltrating T cells after dendritic cell vaccination. Study-wide results and limits: Only a small number of patients had complete blood and tumor samples.

This clone was observed once. The antigen is unknown. Amplification used 60 V beta primers and 13 J beta primers. Using immunoSEQ multiplex PCR, the repertoire was profiled, and TCRdb retains in-frame clones only, with some absent. The repertoire includes tens of thousands of clones, about four fifths of them detected once, and approximately 14% sits in the top ten. The sample's time point: after dendritic cell vaccination, including at tumor progression/relapse. The sequencing here drew on blood, taken after dendritic cell vaccination. The clonotype was recovered from a human donor with glioblastoma.

The CDR3 sequence is CATGLAESYEQYF. CDR3 coding DNA: TGTGCCACAGGACTAGCGGAGTCCTACGAGCAGTACTTC. The chain is built from TRBV15 and TRBJ2-7; the match to TRBD2 covers 10 bases. Trimming took 9 bases from V and 1 from J; bases not matched to a gene: 3. The CDR3 runs to 13 residues. The germline gives CDR1 LNHNV, CDR2 YYDKDF (reference sequence).